The 15 T cell receptor beta chains below all came from one sample that was sequenced in a study of blood T cells in healthy people across ages. Then a second PCR, running about 6 to 11 cycles, was carried out with a sample-barcoded 5' primer and a J-beta primer mix. TCRdb recomputed calls from the 5' RACE reads with MiXCR, one row per CDR3 protein. The sample carries some 1.4 million distinct CDR3 sequences, 35% to 45% recorded once. Source material: blood. The receptors here all came from a young woman in good health.

This clonotype appeared many times. The chain carries TRBV11-2 and TRBJ2-5; perhaps TRBD2 as D (6 bases). V was shortened by 5 bases and J by 4 bases, with 11 bases between the two germline ends. The CDR3 contains 13 residues. In germline, CDR1 is SGHAT, CDR2 FQNNGV. This CDR3 reads CASSMAGRETQYF. The CDR3 DNA sequence: TGTGCCAGCAGCATGGCGGGGAGAGAGACCCAGTACTTC.

This chain uses TRBV6-4 with TRBJ2-1; 7 nucleotides agree with TRBD2. The CDR3 covers 19 residues. The ends lost 4 bases at V and 3 bases at J; junction bases unmatched: 18. Germline loops: CDR1 MRHNA, CDR2 SNTAGT. The CDR3 DNA reads as TGTGCCAGCAGTGTAGAGGGGTCGAGCACCGGGGGGATCTACAATGAGCAGTTCTTC. Translating it yields CASSVEGSSTGGIYNEQFF.

The table lists this clonotype with a few counts. The chain couples TRBV6-5 to TRBJ2-7, with 7 bases identical to TRBD2. This CDR3 is 14 amino acids long. The V and J ends lost 2 bases and 6 bases, in that order; junction bases with no gene match: 7. From germline, CDR1 is MNHEY and CDR2 SVGAGI. CDR3 sequence (DNA): TGTGCCAGCAGTTACGAAGCGGGACTCGTCGAGCAGTACTTC. Its translation: CASSYEAGLVEQYF.

This chain links TRBV7-8 with TRBJ2-1; 9 bases fit TRBD2. Trimming took 1 base from V and 6 from J; bases not matched to a gene: 13. The CDR3 runs to 18 residues. Looked up from germline, CDR1 is SGHVS and CDR2 is FQNEAQ. This chain's CDR3 is CASSLEAQGGTSSNEQFF. In nucleotides, the CDR3 is TGTGCCAGCAGCTTAGAGGCTCAGGGCGGGACTAGCAGCAATGAGCAGTTCTTC.

This clonotype appeared a few times. V usage is TRBV13 and J usage is TRBJ1-2; D perhaps matches TRBD1 (5 bases). The CDR3 runs to 17 residues. V was shortened by 5 bases and J by 0 bases, with 19 bases between the two germline ends. CDR1 and CDR2 from the germline V gene are PRHDT and FYEKMQ (reference sequence). The CDR3 protein is CASSPPRDRSPNYGYTF. In DNA, the CDR3 is TGTGCCAGCAGCCCCCCCCGGGACCGAAGCCCTAACTATGGCTACACCTTC.

The V call is TRBV20-1, the J call TRBJ2-7, with 8 bases identical to TRBD1. CDR1 and CDR2 from the germline V gene are DFQATT and SNEGSKA (reference sequence). The CDR3 totals 14 residues. CDR3: CSALGQAPSYEQYF. As DNA, the CDR3 is TGCAGCGCCTTGGGACAGGCGCCCTCCTACGAGCAGTACTTC.

The chain links TRBV12-3 or TRBV12-4 to TRBJ2-5; unclear D gene. Trimming pared 3 bases from V and 0 bases from J, leaving 8 bases between. The CDR3 extends over 14 amino acids. This chain's CDR3 is CASSFAAHQETQYF. The CDR3 DNA reads as TGTGCCAGCAGTTTCGCGGCTCACCAAGAGACCCAGTACTTC.

This sequence joins TRBV7-2 and TRBJ2-3; D is possibly TRBD1 (5 bases). This CDR3 comprises 14 residues. V dropped 7 bases and J dropped 5 bases, with 16 bases sitting between them. Germline V gene data show CDR1 as SGHTA and CDR2 as FQGNSA. The CDR3 sequence is CASTRLRGRDTQYF. Written as DNA, the CDR3 is TGTGCCAGCACCAGATTAAGGGGCCGAGATACGCAGTATTTT.

The gene calls are TRBV5-1 and TRBJ2-3; D unresolved. Germline values: CDR1 SGHRS, CDR2 YFSETQ. The CDR3 length is 13 residues. The V gene lost 0 bases and the J gene lost 4 bases, with 6 bases spanning the gap. The CDR3 nucleotides read TGCGCCAGCAGCTTGGATCTTTCAGATACGCAGTATTTT. Protein sequence: CASSLDLSDTQYF.

This clonotype has more than one count but fewer than ten. Here the CDR3 reads CASGPPRANQPQHF. The DNA of the CDR3 is TGTGCTAGTGGTCCTCCCCGGGCTAATCAGCCCCAGCATTTT. V and J are TRBV12-5 and TRBJ1-5; D not resolved. The CDR3 totals 14 residues. V was pared by 5 bases and J by 4 bases, with 12 bases between. Germline V gene sequence: CDR1 LGHNT, CDR2 FRNRAP.

V gene TRBV27 combines with J gene TRBJ2-5; 10 bases line up with TRBD2. Germline-derived CDR1 and CDR2 are MNHEY and SMNVEV (reference sequence). Unmatched junction bases numbered 12, after V lost 6 bases and J lost 2 bases. The CDR3 spans 17 residues. The CDR3 DNA reads TGTGCCAGCAGCCTCACAACAGCGGGAGGGCCTCAAGAGACCCAGTACTTC. It specifies CASSLTTAGGPQETQYF.

The J gene is TRBJ2-7, the V gene TRBV5-1, with D unresolved. The CDR3 is made up of 16 amino acids. The germline gives CDR1 SGHRS, CDR2 YFSETQ. Trimming removed 4 bases from V and 3 bases from J, with 20 bases in between. The CDR3 DNA sequence: TGCGCCAGCAGCCCAGAACGTATAGGTAGCTTCTACGAGCAGTACTTC. Protein: CASSPERIGSFYEQYF.

A remark on this clonotype: At one boundary the junction diverges from the germline segment, which might be a read error. V is TRBV10-3 and J is TRBJ2-3; the D call may be TRBD1 or TRBD2 (5 bases each). The CDR3 length is 14 residues. Germline-derived CDR1 and CDR2 are ENHRY and SYGVKD. The CDR3 here is CASKPGFGADAQYF. CDR3 DNA sequence: TGTGCCTCGAAACCAGGGTTCGGGGCAGATGCGCAGTATTTT.

J is TRBJ2-4 and V is TRBV3-1; D may be TRBD2 (5 bases). The CDR3 length is 18 residues. V dropped 0 bases and J dropped 1 base, with 16 bases sitting between them. The germline gives CDR1 LGHDT, CDR2 YNNKEL (reference sequence). The CDR3 coding sequence is TGTGCCAGCAGCCAAGATCGAAACGAATGGAGGGCCAAAAACATTCAGTACTTC. Translating gives CASSQDRNEWRAKNIQYF.

The chain couples TRBV7-9 to TRBJ2-1; the D gene is possibly TRBD2 (5 bases). Trimming removed 5 bases from V and 5 bases from J, with 19 bases in between. Germline V gives CDR1 SEHNR, CDR2 FQNEAQ (reference sequence). The CDR3 has 16 residues. Here the CDR3 reads CASSQEDLIMNNEQFF. For the CDR3, the DNA is TGTGCCAGCAGCCAGGAGGATTTAATAATGAACAATGAGCAGTTCTTC.